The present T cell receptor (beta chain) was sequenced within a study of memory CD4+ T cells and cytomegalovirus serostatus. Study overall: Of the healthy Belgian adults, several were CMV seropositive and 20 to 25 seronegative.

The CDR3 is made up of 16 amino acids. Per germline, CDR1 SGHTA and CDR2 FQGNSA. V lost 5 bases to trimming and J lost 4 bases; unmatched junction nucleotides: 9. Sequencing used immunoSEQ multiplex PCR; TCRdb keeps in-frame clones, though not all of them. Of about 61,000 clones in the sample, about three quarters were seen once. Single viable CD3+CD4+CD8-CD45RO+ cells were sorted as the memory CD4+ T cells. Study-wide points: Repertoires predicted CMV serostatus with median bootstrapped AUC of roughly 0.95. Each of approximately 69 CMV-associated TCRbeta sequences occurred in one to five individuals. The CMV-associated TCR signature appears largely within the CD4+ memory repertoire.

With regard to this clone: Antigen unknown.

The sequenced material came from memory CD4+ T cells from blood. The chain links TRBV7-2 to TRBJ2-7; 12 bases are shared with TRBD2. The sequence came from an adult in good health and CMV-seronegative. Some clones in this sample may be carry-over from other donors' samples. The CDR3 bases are TGTGCCAGCAGCACCCCTAGCGGGGGGGCTCAATACGAGCAGTACTTC. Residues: CASSTPSGGAQYEQYF.